One sample yielded the 31 T cell receptor beta chains listed below, sequenced in a study of immune cell composition in non-small cell lung cancer. Normal lung was sampled as far from the tumour as possible, at least 3 cm. The data were produced by immunoSEQ multiplex PCR, yet TCRdb's version contains in-frame clones alone and is incomplete. The sample yields about 7,000 clones, approximately 83% seen once. The source material was non-adjacent lung tissue. The receptors were gathered from a human donor with non-small cell lung cancer.

This clone turned up a few times. This chain connects TRBV5-5 to TRBJ1-1, with a weak D call TRBD1 (6 bases). The CDR3 is made up of 13 amino acids. Germline CDR1 and CDR2: SGHKS and YYEKEE (reference sequence). V lost 0 bases and J lost 8, with 11 bases in between. This CDR3 reads CASSLDLGAEAFF. CDR3 sequence (DNA): TGTGCCAGCAGCTTGGACTTGGGGGCGGAAGCTTTCTTT.

This chain joins TRBV11-2 and TRBJ1-1; D unresolved. Germline CDR1 SGHAT, CDR2 FQNNGV. The CDR3 is made up of 15 amino acids. V was shortened by 0 bases and J by 1 base, with 9 bases between the two germline ends. CDR3 in amino acids: CASSLDYGRNTEAFF. The CDR3 DNA is TGTGCCAGCAGCTTAGATTATGGCAGGAACACTGAAGCTTTCTTT.

The chain couples TRBV4-1 to TRBJ2-7, with D tentatively TRBD1 (6 bases). Deletions cut 5 bases from V and 4 bases from J, with 9 bases between. The CDR3 totals 12 residues. Germline CDR1 MGHRA, CDR2 YSYEKL. The CDR3 sequence is CASSSQGYEQYF. The CDR3, as DNA: TGCGCCAGCAGCTCCCAGGGGTACGAGCAGTACTTC.

V and J are TRBV18 and TRBJ1-3, with D tentatively TRBD1 (5 bases). This CDR3 contains 20 residues. Looked up from germline, CDR1 is KGHSH and CDR2 is LQKENI. Trimming shortened V by 5 bases and J by 0 bases, and 26 bases separated the two germline ends. The CDR3 region has the DNA TGTGCCAGCTCATTCAGGCGGGACCTTACCTCCCAAGACTCTGGAAACACCATATATTTT. Protein sequence: CASSFRRDLTSQDSGNTIYF.

The chain recombines TRBV28 with TRBJ1-5, with a tentative D call TRBD1 (5 bases). The V end lost 7 bases, the J end lost 6 bases, and 16 bases lay between the germline ends. Per the germline V gene, CDR1 is MDHEN and CDR2 is SYDVKM. This CDR3 is 14 amino acids long. The CDR3 sequence is CASNPAGGFQPQHF. The CDR3 bases are TGTGCCAGCAACCCCGCCGGGGGTTTTCAGCCCCAGCATTTT.

This clone has only a few counts. The gene calls are TRBV9 and TRBJ2-2, with TRBD2 matching over 10 bases. The V segment lost 0 bases and the J segment 4 bases; nucleotides outside the gene matches: 3. The CDR3 loop spans 16 amino acids. Per the germline V gene, CDR1 is SGDLS and CDR2 is YYNGEE. CDR3 DNA sequence: TGTGCCAGCAGCGTAGTAGCGGGGGGTTTCACCGGGGAGCTGTTTTTT. Protein product: CASSVVAGGFTGELFF.

The chain recombines TRBV28 with TRBJ1-2; 10 bases are a match to TRBD1. CDR1 is MDHEN and CDR2 is SYDVKM in the germline V gene. CDR3 length: 15 residues. The ends lost 10 bases at V and 3 bases at J; junction bases unmatched: 11. The CDR3, as DNA: TGTGCCACCGTAGTAGGAGACAGGGGGCACTATGGCTACACCTTC. It yields the protein CATVVGDRGHYGYTF.

The chain is built from TRBV11-2 and TRBJ1-5, with 7 bases that match TRBD1. CDR3 length equals 14 residues. Trimming took 2 bases from V and 3 from J; bases not matched to a gene: 1. Germline CDR1 SGHAT, CDR2 FQNNGV. The CDR3 protein is CASSLQGDNQPQHF. The CDR3 DNA reads TGTGCCAGCAGCTTACAGGGGGACAATCAGCCCCAGCATTTT.

The chain couples TRBV5-1 to TRBJ2-3; 7 nucleotides match TRBD1. The CDR3 covers 14 residues. V was clipped by 5 bases and J by 2 bases; unmatched bases: 5. Looked up from germline, CDR1 is SGHRS and CDR2 is YFSETQ. The DNA for the CDR3 is TGCGCCAGCAGTCCCGGGACAGACACAGATACGCAGTATTTT. Translation: CASSPGTDTDTQYF.

The CDR3 sequence is CASSPPNQGIGELFF. CDR3 coding DNA: TGTGCCAGCTCACCACCTAATCAGGGGATCGGGGAGCTGTTTTTT. The chain joins TRBV18 to TRBJ2-2; a possible D gene is TRBD1 (6 bases). Trimming removed 0 bases at V and 7 bases at J, with 12 bases between. From germline, CDR1 is KGHSH and CDR2 LQKENI. The CDR3 length is 15 residues.

This clone was detected only once. The rearrangement joins TRBV5-5 to TRBJ1-3; D gene unclear. The CDR3 has 15 amino acids. Germline CDR1 reads SGHKS; CDR2 reads YYEKEE (reference sequence). The V end was cut by 4 bases, the J end by 4 bases, with 15 bases between. The CDR3 sequence is CASSRETGSGNTIYF. CDR3 in DNA: TGTGCCAGCAGCCGGGAAACGGGCAGCGGAAACACCATATATTTT.

This clone has more than one count but fewer than ten. V and J are TRBV14 and TRBJ2-7; 9 bases are shared with TRBD1. Germline CDR1 SGHDN, CDR2 FVKESK. The CDR3 spans 11 residues. V gave up 3 bases and J gave up 9 bases; unmatched junction bases: 0. CDR3 protein: CASSQGQGQYF. The CDR3 nucleotides read TGTGCCAGCAGCCAGGGACAGGGGCAGTACTTC.

The chain is built from TRBV13 and TRBJ1-2, with D possibly TRBD1 on 5 matching bases. Per the germline V gene, CDR1 is PRHDT and CDR2 is FYEKMQ (reference sequence). V lost 5 bases to trimming and J lost 4 bases, with 17 bases between them. This CDR3 is built from 15 residues. CDR3 sequence (DNA): TGTGCCAGCAGCCCAATGGGAGGTAGGGGCTATGGCTACACCTTC. This gives the protein CASSPMGGRGYGYTF.

V is TRBV7-2 and J is TRBJ2-1, with TRBD1 matching 8 bases. V shed 2 bases, J shed 8 bases, and the junction held 8 bases outside the gene matches. The germline gives CDR1 SGHTA, CDR2 FQGNSA. The CDR3 length is 15 residues. This CDR3 is CASSLTQGALDEQFF. The CDR3 DNA follows: TGTGCCAGCAGCTTAACTCAGGGGGCCCTTGATGAGCAGTTCTTC. The whole variable domain, remainder taken from reference TRBV7-2 and TRBJ2-1, is GAGVSQSPSNKVTEKGKDVELRCDPISGHTALYWYRQSLGQGLEFLIYFQGNSAPDKSGLPSDRFSAERTGGSVSTLTIQRTQQEDSAVYLCASSLTQGALDEQFFGPGTRLTVL.

J is TRBJ2-3 and V is TRBV4-3; TRBD2 aligns across 10 bases. Germline values: CDR1 LGHNA, CDR2 YSLEER. There are 17 residues in the CDR3. V lost 0 bases and J lost 3; bases outside the gene matches: 6. The CDR3 region is CASSQDLASGSTDTQYF. The CDR3 nucleotides read TGCGCCAGCAGCCAAGATCTGGCTAGCGGGAGTACAGATACGCAGTATTTT.

V usage is TRBV5-6 and J usage is TRBJ1-1, with a weak D call TRBD1 (6 bases). The CDR3 totals 14 residues. Trimming pared 4 bases from V and 6 bases from J, leaving 16 bases between. Germline V gives CDR1 SGHDT, CDR2 YYEEEE. CDR3 in amino acids: CASSVRYRAPEAFF. CDR3 in DNA: TGTGCCAGCAGCGTCCGTTACAGGGCCCCTGAAGCTTTCTTT.

This rearrangement joins TRBV30 to TRBJ1-1; weak D call: TRBD1 (6 bases). Per germline, CDR1 GTSNPN and CDR2 SVGIG (reference sequence). CDR3 size: 14 residues. V lost 0 bases, J lost 1 base, and 9 bases lay in between. The CDR3 sequence is CAWSVTTGNTEAFF. The DNA for the CDR3 is TGTGCCTGGAGTGTGACGACAGGGAACACTGAAGCTTTCTTT.

The chain employs TRBV27 and TRBJ1-2, with 9 bases fitting TRBD1. The junction had 6 bases not matched to a gene; V was cut back by 7 bases and J by 6 bases. Germline V lookup: CDR1 MNHEY, CDR2 SMNVEV (reference sequence). The CDR3 spans 13 residues. The CDR3 nucleotides are TGTGCCAGCACCACACAGGGGGCGCATGGCTACACCTTC. Amino acids: CASTTQGAHGYTF.

The V call is TRBV11-2, the J call TRBJ2-2, with 7 bases matching TRBD2. Unmatched junction bases numbered 8, after V lost 4 bases and J lost 0 bases. The CDR3 is made up of 17 amino acids. Germline V lookup: CDR1 SGHAT, CDR2 FQNNGV. CDR3 DNA sequence: TGTGCCAGCAGCTCCCCGGATGGGGGGGCGAACACCGGGGAGCTGTTTTTT. This codes for CASSSPDGGANTGELFF.

As to this clone: A read error may explain this, as a much larger clone is one base away. Other DNA sequences in the sample encode the same CDR3. The chain joins TRBV7-9 to TRBJ1-1; D might be TRBD1 (6 bases). Germline assignment: CDR1 SEHNR and CDR2 FQNEAQ (reference sequence). CDR3 length: 13 amino acids. Trimming shortened V by 6 bases and J by 2 bases, and 10 bases separated the two germline ends. The CDR3 DNA is TGTGCCAGCAGTTTACAGGGTAACACTGAAGCTTTCTTT. It yields the protein CASSLQGNTEAFF. The complete variable domain, with remaining parts taken from reference TRBV7-9 and TRBJ1-1, reads DTGVSQNPRHKITKRGQNVTFRCDPISEHNRLYWYRQTLGQGPEFLTYFQNEAQLEKSRLLSDRFSAERPKGSFSTLEIQRTEQGDSAMYLCASSLQGNTEAFFGQGTRLTVV.

This rearrangement joins TRBV5-6 to TRBJ1-2; 8 nucleotides align to TRBD1. This CDR3 region has 14 residues. Germline CDR1 SGHDT, CDR2 YYEEEE. After removal of 4 bases from V and 2 bases from J, the junction contained 4 bases not matched to a gene. CDR3 in amino acids: CASSRRQGNYGYTF. The CDR3 DNA reads as TGTGCCAGCAGCCGCAGACAGGGGAACTATGGCTACACCTTC.

This chain joins TRBV9 and TRBJ1-2; a weak D match, TRBD1 (6 bases). Germline CDR1 SGDLS, CDR2 YYNGEE. V lost 1 base and J lost 4, with 17 bases in between. The CDR3 loop spans 16 amino acids. The CDR3 here is CASSVSKSQGFYGYTF. In nucleotides, the CDR3 is TGTGCCAGCAGCGTATCTAAGTCACAGGGATTCTATGGCTACACCTTC.

The V gene is TRBV15, the J gene TRBJ2-2; tentative D call: TRBD2 (5 bases). This CDR3 has 16 residues. V was shortened by 0 bases and J by 7 bases, with 15 bases between the two germline ends. Germline loops: CDR1 LNHNV, CDR2 YYDKDF (reference sequence). The CDR3 sequence: CATSRDLAASGGELFF. DNA of the CDR3: TGTGCCACCAGCAGAGATCTCGCGGCAAGCGGCGGGGAGCTGTTTTTT.

The chain recombines TRBV29-1 with TRBJ1-2, with TRBD1 matching over 7 bases. The CDR3 has 12 amino acids. Germline V gene data show CDR1 as SQVTM and CDR2 as ANQGSEA. Trimming removed 6 bases from V and 4 bases from J; junction bases left unmatched: 5. CDR3 bases: TGCAGCGTCGCCGGGACAGCCTATGGCTACACCTTC. Translation gives CSVAGTAYGYTF.

This clone has only one observation. The chain carries TRBV5-5 and TRBJ2-3; 8 bases match TRBD1. The CDR3 extends over 14 amino acids. V was pared by 4 bases and J by 1 base, with 2 bases of the junction left unmatched. Germline V lookup: CDR1 SGHKS, CDR2 YYEKEE (reference sequence). CDR3 sequence reads: CASSVTGGTDTQYF. DNA for the CDR3: TGTGCCAGCAGCGTGACAGGGGGCACAGATACGCAGTATTTT.

V gene TRBV5-6 combines with J gene TRBJ1-2; no firm D call. The CDR3 sequence is 15 residues long. CDR1 and CDR2 from the germline V gene are SGHDT and YYEEEE. The V end was cut by 1 base, the J end by 0 bases, with 10 bases between. This CDR3 is CASSLLAGANYGYTF. The CDR3 DNA is TGTGCCAGCAGCTTGCTGGCGGGAGCTAACTATGGCTACACCTTC. Drawing the rest from reference TRBV5-6 and TRBJ1-2, the complete variable domain is DAGVTQSPTHLIKTRGQQVTLRCSPKSGHDTVSWYQQALGQGPQFIFQYYEEEERQRGNFPDRFSGHQFPNYSSELNVNALLLGDSALYLCASSLLAGANYGYTFGSGTRLTVV.

V gene TRBV7-8 combines with J gene TRBJ2-1; D is perhaps TRBD1 (5 bases). Per germline, CDR1 SGHVS and CDR2 FQNEAQ. The V end lost 5 bases, the J end lost 3 bases, and 17 bases lay between the germline ends. CDR3 length: 16 amino acids. As DNA, the CDR3 is TGTGCCAGCAGCCCGAAGTCAGGGTTCCGCTACAATGAGCAGTTCTTC. Translated: CASSPKSGFRYNEQFF. The full variable domain, with the rest looked up from reference TRBV7-8 and TRBJ2-1, is GAGVSQSPRYKVAKRGQDVALRCDPISGHVSLFWYQQALGQGPEFLTYFQNEAQLDKSGLPSDRFFAERPEGSVSTLKIQRTQQEDSAVYLCASSPKSGFRYNEQFFGPGTRLTVL.

J is TRBJ1-6 and V is TRBV10-3, with D unresolved. Germline CDR1 and CDR2: ENHRY and SYGVKD. There are 15 residues in the CDR3. Deletions cut 3 bases from V and 0 bases from J, with 6 bases between. This chain's CDR3 is CAISEEDSYNSPLHF. In nucleotides, the CDR3 is TGTGCCATCAGTGAAGAGGACTCCTATAATTCACCCCTCCACTTT.

This sequence joins TRBV7-8 and TRBJ2-7, with 7 bases identical to TRBD1. The CDR3 has 16 residues. In germline, CDR1 is SGHVS, CDR2 FQNEAQ. The trim removed 5 bases at V and 1 base at J, leaving 11 bases unmatched. CDR3 protein: CASSTTGTRASYEQYF. The CDR3 DNA reads TGTGCCAGCAGCACGACAGGGACGCGGGCGTCCTACGAGCAGTACTTC.

The rearrangement joins TRBV9 to TRBJ2-2, with TRBD2 matching 7 bases. From germline, CDR1 is SGDLS and CDR2 YYNGEE. The J segment lost 4 bases and the V segment lost 4 bases, leaving 1 base of the junction unmatched. The CDR3 contains 13 residues. The CDR3 DNA reads as TGTGCCAGCAGCTGGGGGGGCACCGGGGAGCTGTTTTTT. It specifies CASSWGGTGELFF.

On this clone itself: Mismatch with germline at one junction end may stem from a read error. V and J are TRBV6-6 and TRBJ2-3; D not resolved. Per germline, CDR1 MNHNY and CDR2 SVGAGI (reference sequence). This CDR3 is built from 13 residues. The DNA of the CDR3 is TGTGCCAGCAGTTACTCCCCGGAGTTAAGCGCACATTTT. Its translation: CASSYSPELSAHF.